The rows below give T cell receptor beta chains drawn from one sample of a study of T cell responses to AZD1222 COVID-19 vaccine. The repertoire was sequenced with immunoSEQ multiplex PCR; TCRdb's copy has only in-frame clones and lacks some. The sample carries some 140,000 clones, 80% to 90% recorded once. Sample: peripheral blood, taken on day 0 of AZD1222 vaccination. The receptors were gathered from an adult in good health. The CDR3 runs from the conserved cysteine through the conserved F or W. Fields, in order: CDR3 DNA, CDR3 protein, D gene, clone size, J gene, V gene. D genes are given only for firm matches. Some rows have no size entry. The others give once, few or many, or a class for an expanded clone.

TGTGCCATCAGTCCGGGACGTGCCGTCTATGGCTACACCTTC	CAISPGRAVYGYTF	.	.	TRBJ1-2	TRBV10-3
TGTGCCAGCAGTTTAGGCCAAGGGACTGAAGCTTTCTTT	CASSLGQGTEAFF	.	.	TRBJ1-1	TRBV12-3/TRBV12-4
TGTGCCAGCAGCCAGGTCGGGACAGGGGATGGCTATGGCTACACCTTC	CASSQVGTGDGYGYTF	TRBD1	.	TRBJ1-2	TRBV28
TGTGCCAGCAGTTACCCCACAGAGAACACTGAAGCTTTCTTT	CASSYPTENTEAFF	.	.	TRBJ1-1	TRBV6-2/TRBV6-3
TGTGCCAGCAGTTACAGGGGGGAGGGCCCACATCAGCCCCAGCATTTT	CASSYRGEGPHQPQHF	TRBD1	.	TRBJ1-5	TRBV28
TGTGCCAGCCAACGGACTAGCGGGAAAGGCAATGAGCAGTTCTTC	CASQRTSGKGNEQFF	TRBD2	few	TRBJ2-1	TRBV7-2
TGTGCCAGCACAGACTCAGGGGGGGGTAATGAAAAACTGTTTTTT	CASTDSGGGNEKLFF	TRBD1	once	TRBJ1-4	TRBV28
TGTGCCTGGGATCGGGGCAATCAGCCCCAGCATTTT	CAWDRGNQPQHF	.	.	TRBJ1-5	TRBV30
TGTGCCAGCAGCCCCCTCGCCAGAGGGGACAATGAGCAGTTCTTC	CASSPLARGDNEQFF	.	few	TRBJ2-1	TRBV14
TGTGCCAGCAGCTTAAGCCGGGCAGTTCCCCGCGCTTTCTTT	CASSLSRAVPRAFF	.	once	TRBJ1-1	TRBV7-8
TGTGCCAGCAGTGCTATAGCGGGAACGAACACCGGGGAGCTGTTTTTT	CASSAIAGTNTGELFF	TRBD2	once	TRBJ2-2	TRBV6-4
TGTGCCAGCAGTCCAATTTTTGGGACAGGGCACACCGGGGAGCTGTTTTTT	CASSPIFGTGHTGELFF	TRBD1	.	TRBJ2-2	TRBV27
TGTGCCAGCAGCTTACCCGGGAGGGAAGCTTTCTTT	CASSLPGREAFF	.	.	TRBJ1-1	TRBV7-3
TGTGCCAGCAGCGCAGGGACAGACCGCAATCAGCCCCAGCATTTT	CASSAGTDRNQPQHF	TRBD1	.	TRBJ1-5	TRBV9
TGTGCCAGCAGCTCCGGTGAAAAACTGTTTTTT	CASSSGEKLFF	.	.	TRBJ1-4	TRBV7-9
TGCAGCGTTGCTAGCGGGAGTTTCTACGAGCAGTACTTC	CSVASGSFYEQYF	TRBD2	.	TRBJ2-7	TRBV29-1
TGTGCCAGCAGCTTAGGACATTCAGGGCTCACTGAAGCTTTCTTT	CASSLGHSGLTEAFF	.	.	TRBJ1-1	TRBV7-9
TGTGCCAGCAGTTTAGGGGCTAGTCCAAGAGAGCTGTTTTTT	CASSLGASPRELFF	.	.	TRBJ2-2	TRBV27
TGTGCCGGAACAGGGCCCGAGAGCTCCTACGAGCAGTACTTC	CAGTGPESSYEQYF	.	.	TRBJ2-7	TRBV2
TGTGCCAGCAGTTACTCGTCCCCGAATTCACCCCTCCACTTT	CASSYSSPNSPLHF	.	.	TRBJ1-6	TRBV6-5
TGTGCCAGCAGTCAAACGGTGAACACTGAAGCTTTCTTT	CASSQTVNTEAFF	.	.	TRBJ1-1	TRBV6-4
TGTGCCAGCAGTGGCCTTTCTAGCGGCACAGATACGCAGTATTTT	CASSGLSSGTDTQYF	.	.	TRBJ2-3	TRBV2
TGTGCCAGTAGTATAGATCGAAGGGGAACAGAGACCCAGTACTTC	CASSIDRRGTETQYF	.	once	TRBJ2-5	TRBV19
TGTGCCAGCAGCTTAGCACAGGGTGGTAGGACCCAGTACTTC	CASSLAQGGRTQYF	.	few	TRBJ2-5	TRBV7-6
TGTGCCAGTAGTCGGACTAGCGGGGGATACCAAGAGACCCAGTACTTC	CASSRTSGGYQETQYF	TRBD2	.	TRBJ2-5	TRBV19
TGTGCCAGCAGCCTAGCGGGAGGACCCTACGAGCAGTACTTC	CASSLAGGPYEQYF	TRBD2	.	TRBJ2-7	TRBV6-2/TRBV6-3
TGTGCCAGCAGCTTAGGACTGAGCTATGGCTACACCTTC	CASSLGLSYGYTF	.	.	TRBJ1-2	TRBV5-8
TGTGCCAGCATCCTTACAGGGAAGGATGGCTACACCTTC	CASILTGKDGYTF	.	.	TRBJ1-2	TRBV6-5
TGTGCCAGCAGGGGGGGATTCGGGCAATTGTCTGAAGCTTTCTTT	CASRGGFGQLSEAFF	.	.	TRBJ1-1	TRBV11-2
TGTGCCAGTAGTCTCCAAGGAGGGAGCGCAGAGACCCAGTACTTC	CASSLQGGSAETQYF	.	.	TRBJ2-5	TRBV19
TGCAGCTTCTGGGTCCTAGCGGGCACAGATACGCAGTATTTT	CSFWVLAGTDTQYF	TRBD2	.	TRBJ2-3	TRBV29-1
TGTGCCAGCAGTTTAATGGGGGACGATGAGCAGTTCTTC	CASSLMGDDEQFF	.	.	TRBJ2-1	TRBV28
TGCGCCAGCAGCTTGGACAGTTTCGGCTACACCTTC	CASSLDSFGYTF	.	.	TRBJ1-2	TRBV5-1
TGCAGTGCTAGTACGTCGTCGTACGGCGATGAGCAGTTCTTC	CSASTSSYGDEQFF	.	.	TRBJ2-1	TRBV20-1
TGTGCCAGCAGTTACGATCGGACAGGGCGCCAAGAGACCCAGTACTTC	CASSYDRTGRQETQYF	TRBD1	few	TRBJ2-5	TRBV6-2/TRBV6-3
TGTGCCAGTACCCCCGGGCGTCCCGCGGGCACTGAAGCTTTCTTT	CASTPGRPAGTEAFF	.	.	TRBJ1-1	TRBV19
TGTGCCAGCAGTTTTGGAGGGGGGGATAACTATGGCTACACCTTC	CASSFGGGDNYGYTF	.	.	TRBJ1-2	TRBV28
TGTGCCAGCAGCTTGTACACGGCTAGCACAGATACGCAGTATTTT	CASSLYTASTDTQYF	.	once	TRBJ2-3	TRBV5-4
TGCGCCAGCAGCTTGGGCAGCGCGGGGTACACCGGGGAGCTGTTTTTT	CASSLGSAGYTGELFF	.	.	TRBJ2-2	TRBV5-1
TGTGCCAGCAGCTTGGACACCGCCTACGAGCAGTACTTC	CASSLDTAYEQYF	.	.	TRBJ2-7	TRBV11-3
TGTGCCAGCAAGACTAGCGGGAGTAAAAATGAGCAGTTCTTC	CASKTSGSKNEQFF	TRBD2	.	TRBJ2-1	TRBV6-5
TGCGCCAGCAGCCAGAAGCCGGGGGAGGGTCCCCTAGCGGGAGGGCAGACCCACGAGCAGTACTTC	CASSQKPGEGPLAGGQTHEQYF	TRBD2	.	TRBJ2-7	TRBV4-1
TGTGCCAGCAGCTCCCCGGGACGGGGGGACTACACCTTC	CASSSPGRGDYTF	.	once	TRBJ1-2	TRBV5-5